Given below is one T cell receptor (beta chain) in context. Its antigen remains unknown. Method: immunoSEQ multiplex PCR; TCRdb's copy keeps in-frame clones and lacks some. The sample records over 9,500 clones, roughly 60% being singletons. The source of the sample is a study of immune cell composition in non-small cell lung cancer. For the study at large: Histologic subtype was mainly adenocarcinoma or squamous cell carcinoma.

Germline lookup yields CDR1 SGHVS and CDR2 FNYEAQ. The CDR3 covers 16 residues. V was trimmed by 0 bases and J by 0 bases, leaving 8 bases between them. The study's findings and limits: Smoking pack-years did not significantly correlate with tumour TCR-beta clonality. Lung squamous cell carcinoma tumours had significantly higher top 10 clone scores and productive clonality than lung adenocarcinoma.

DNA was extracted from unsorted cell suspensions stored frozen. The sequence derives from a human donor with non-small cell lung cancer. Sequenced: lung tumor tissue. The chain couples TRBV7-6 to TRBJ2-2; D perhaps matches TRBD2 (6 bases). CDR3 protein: CASSLAPSANTGELFF. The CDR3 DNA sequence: TGTGCCAGCAGCTTAGCGCCTAGCGCGAACACCGGGGAGCTGTTTTTT.